This TCR beta chain was captured in a study of cytomegalovirus exposure and HLA in healthy donors (dated by TCRdb to the late 2010s). With regard to the full study: In an earlier analysis of approximately 500 of the donors, 276 Gb of sequence data and 120 million or so unique TCR beta sequences from 180 million or so T cells were reported. Roughly 320 gigabases of sequencing data and approximately 92 million unique TCR sequences made up an early release that covered approximately 700 HLA-typed donors. The genetic ancestry cluster associated with self-reported Caucasian donors included roughly 84% of the 350 to 500 genotyped donors. The aim of the study was to test whether cataloging public T cell receptors could identify signatures of past pathogen exposure. The T cell repertoires of around 730 subjects were profiled by immunosequencing and related to cytomegalovirus serostatus. In addition to the first cohort of roughly 670 subjects, a separate validation cohort of 120 different subjects was used. To predict cytomegalovirus infection status, the study combined high-throughput TCR immunosequencing, statistical association of individual TCRs with disease status, and machine learning. A later analysis re-analyzed previously published TCR beta repertoires from approximately 700 donors and added high-resolution HLA genotyping to study TCR occurrence patterns. The later analysis used no new phenotypic data to find candidate immune exposures, relying instead on TCR beta sequences and their occurrence across donors. An earlier analysis of approximately 630 of the donors applied high-throughput TCR beta sequencing to assess whether each TCR beta V gene segment acted as functional or pseudogenic. Donor age, sex, ethnicity and CMV serostatus were compiled alongside the repertoire data. In a later genetic analysis, genome-wide SNP genotypes for about three fifths of the roughly 670 donors were used, and that subset was treated as a discovery cohort. All discovery cohort repertoires had been generated on a single sequencing platform. Both class I and class II loci were covered by HLA typing, at four-digit resolution. The number of typed donors differed by locus: roughly 629-640 for A, B, C, DRB1 and DQB1; 522 for DQA1; around 580 for DPA1; and around 490 for DPB1. Four or five DR-DQ haplotypes were handled as single units for association and clustering because linkage in the cohort was strong. Among around 400 genotyped donors of the cohort, an average of approximately 240,000 unique TCR beta nucleotide sequences were sequenced per donor, roughly a sixth of them non-productive. The study at large found these results: In both the original and validation cohorts, the classifier was reported to diagnose cytomegalovirus status with high specificity and sensitivity. A further reported finding was that TCR beta sequences accurately predicted the HLA-A and HLA-B alleles for most subjects in the first cohort. The presence/absence analyses assumed that sequencing depth was roughly uniform across donors, and that assumption may not be true. According to a later analysis, most CMV-associated TCR beta chains appeared to be HLA-restricted, and the HLA associations seemed to be driven largely by CMV exposure. Specific HLA alleles were associated with over 15,000 TCR beta sequences at a false discovery rate of 0.05 in a later analysis. Compared with the roughly 720-donor mean, donors in an Asian-associated ancestry cluster had fewer N-insertions in productive TCRs, according to a later genetic analysis. Only TCR beta chains were sequenced in this cohort, and the absence of alpha or paired-chain data limited detectable features. In a later analysis, HLA-associated TCR beta chains showed more clonal expansion and lower generation probabilities than non-associated chains that were equally common. When HLA alleles, especially DR and DQ, strongly co-occurred, attributing TCR associations to individual alleles was difficult. According to a later analysis, TCR association rates differed among HLA loci, with DRB1 alleles showing the most associated TCRs and HLA-C alleles showing the fewest. A cluster of highly shared sequence variants was judged likely to represent a technical artifact of the sequencing pipeline. CMV serostatus was the only immune exposure information available for the cohort. It was suggested by the authors that the approach could potentially be generalized to other disease states and immunological phenotypes. In an earlier analysis of fewer than 750 of the donors, most TCR beta V segments were observed in productive rearrangements about 90% or about 30% of the time, broadly matching IMGT annotations. While some public TCRs were present in many individuals, most TCR sequences turned up only very rarely across donors. HLA typing was unavailable for some donors at each locus, so association tests used only the typed subset. Several of the top co-occurrence clusters appeared to be linked to parvovirus B19, influenza, CMV and Epstein-Barr virus, according to a later analysis. A few of the identified cytomegalovirus-associated TCR beta chains were confirmed in vitro to be specific for cytomegalovirus antigens. Correlated functional status among segregating V segments might be attributable to linkage disequilibrium, but an unknown experimental factor could not be ruled out. V-gene and J-gene trimming of TCR beta chains was associated with a missense DCLRE1C variant in a later genetic analysis, and the association was replicated in an independent cohort. Over 15 rarely observed V segments, including chromosome 9 orphons, were excluded from the earlier analysis of some 590 of the donors because counts were too low. The study listed 164 TCR beta chains as associated with cytomegalovirus.

The method behind the library was the immunoSEQ multiplex PCR assay. For the multiplex PCR, a mixture combining 60 forward primers for TCR Vbeta segments and 13 reverse primers for TCR Jbeta segments was used. Amplification of the CDR3 region of rearranged TCR beta genes was performed with a multiplex PCR assay on genomic DNA. On the Illumina HiSeq System, the amplified TCR beta libraries were sequenced as 87-base-pair reads. Per the authors' processing: In a later analysis, roughly 80 million unique TCR beta chains were counted across the roughly 670 repertoires, and roughly 10 million of these chains were shared by at least two donors. Raw reads were error-corrected and collapsed into unique sequences by a nearest-neighbor algorithm in which closely related sequences were merged to remove PCR and sequencing errors. Alignment of CDR3 sequences to IMGT reference sequences was used to assign V, D and J gene segments. For a sequence to be retained, a match of at least six nucleotides to both a V gene segment and a J gene segment was required. A rearrangement was called productive if the CDR3 had no stop codons and remained in frame with V and J, and every other rearrangement was called non-productive. CDR3 was defined according to IMGT convention as the region running from the second conserved V-encoded cysteine to the conserved J-encoded phenylalanine. The earlier analysis of more than 450 of the donors excluded sequences that lacked an unambiguous match to a single V gene segment. In an earlier analysis of several hundred of the donors, V segments were called functional above 56.7% productive rearrangements and were called segregating when the between-donor standard deviation exceeded 5%. To diagnose cytomegalovirus status from the catalog of TCR beta chain sequences, a statistical classification framework was built. In a later analysis, TCR nucleotide sequences were compared against IMGT/GENE-DB human TR gene sequences so that V and J genes could be assigned. In a later analysis, CDR3 sequences and most-parsimonious VDJ recombination scenarios were assigned using the TCRdist pipeline. In a later analysis, each TCR beta chain was defined by its CDR3 amino acid sequence together with its V-gene family, and reads lacking a unique V-gene family were excluded. A later analysis removed 592 highly shared, low-generation-probability nucleotide sequences to deal with suspected cross-contamination and a sequencing artifact. In a later analysis, a clonal expansion index was calculated for each public chain from normalized within-repertoire ranks of inferred template counts. In a later analysis, generation probabilities were computed with a VDJ recombination model fitted to out-of-frame rearrangements, and the resulting probabilities were checked against IGoR. A later analysis scored TCR-TCR, TCR-HLA and TCR-CMV co-occurrence with hypergeometric tests, applying a repertoire-size bias correction to TCR pairs. A later analysis estimated false discovery rates by permuting HLA or CMV assignments 20 times. A later analysis grouped co-occurring TCRs with DBSCAN, adding TCRdist sequence similarity when clustering within HLA-allele-positive subsets. For co-occurrence clustering, repertoires with fewer than 30,000 or more than 120,000 public chains were excluded, along with about five repertoires with anomalous nucleotide sharing. The table was pulled from immuneACCESS by TCRdb, which kept in-frame rearrangements only. Such tables lose some clones; where checked, under half of the loss comes from unresolved V genes, and the rest has no known cause. The V and J calls and clone size come from that table; D and trimming were worked out from the DNA. This specimen's table enumerates approximately 120,000 clones. The ten biggest clones cover 2% of the sample.

The cohort was made up of under 800 healthy bone marrow donors. At the time of sampling, every cohort member was nominally healthy, though immune exposures that went unrecorded were likely present. The donor was CMV seronegative and was included in the group of a few hundred seronegative cohort members. Each donor provided a peripheral blood sample, and peripheral blood mononuclear cells were used for TCR beta sequencing. The Qiagen DNeasy Blood Extraction Kit was used to extract genomic DNA from the blood cell samples. Notes on this clone: The specificity of this receptor is unknown.

Sequences were obtained from PBMCs. The source of this sequence is a woman in her sixties or seventies in good health and CMV-seronegative.

This receptor carries the CDR3 CASSRGLAGLVVYEQYF. The DNA is as follows: TGTGCCAGCAGCCGGGGACTAGCGGGGCTGGTAGTTTACGAGCAGTACTTC. The chain was built from TRBV14 and TRBJ2-7, with TRBD2 identical over 13 junction bases. As encoded in the germline V gene, CDR1 is SGHDN while CDR2 is FVKESK. The CDR3, from cysteine to phenylalanine, totals 17 residues. Only the CDR3 part of the read is kept: 51 bases, read in frame from the first base. Trimming accounts for 4 bases at V and 4 bases at J, while the number of junction bases matched to no gene is 10.